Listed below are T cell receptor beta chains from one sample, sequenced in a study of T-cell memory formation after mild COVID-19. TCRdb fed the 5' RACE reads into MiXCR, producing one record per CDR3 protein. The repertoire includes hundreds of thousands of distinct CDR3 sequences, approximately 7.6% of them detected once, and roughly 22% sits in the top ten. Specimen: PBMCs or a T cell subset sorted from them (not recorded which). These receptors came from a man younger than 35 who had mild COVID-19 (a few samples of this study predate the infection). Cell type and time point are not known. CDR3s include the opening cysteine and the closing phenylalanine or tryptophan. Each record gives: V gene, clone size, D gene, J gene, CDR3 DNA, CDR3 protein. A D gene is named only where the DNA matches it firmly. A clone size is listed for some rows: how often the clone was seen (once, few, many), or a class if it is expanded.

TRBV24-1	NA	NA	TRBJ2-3	TGTGCCACCAGTGAAGCCCGAATATGGCGGGGGCTCACAGATACGCAGTATTTT	CATSEARIWRGLTDTQYF
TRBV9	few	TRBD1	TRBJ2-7	TGTGCCAGCAGCGTAGAACCGGGACAGGGCTACGAGCAGTACTTC	CASSVEPGQGYEQYF
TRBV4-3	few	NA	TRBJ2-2	TGCGCCAGCAGCCAAGATAACTTCGGGGAGCTGTTTTTT	CASSQDNFGELFF
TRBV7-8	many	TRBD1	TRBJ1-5	TGTGCCAGCGAAATTGGACAGGGCAATCAGCCCCAGCATTTT	CASEIGQGNQPQHF
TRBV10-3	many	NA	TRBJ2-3	TGTGCCATCAGTGAAGGGCCAACCCCCACAGATACGCAGTATTTT	CAISEGPTPTDTQYF
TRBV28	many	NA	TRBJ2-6	TGTGCCAGCAGTTTATTAGGTGTTACTGGGGCCAACGTCCTGACTTTC	CASSLLGVTGANVLTF
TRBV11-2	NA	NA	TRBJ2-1	TGTGCCAGCAGCCTCGGGACATTGAATGAGCAGTTCTTC	CASSLGTLNEQFF
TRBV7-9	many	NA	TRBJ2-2	TGTGCCAGCAGCGCTGGCTACACCGGGGAGCTGTTTTTT	CASSAGYTGELFF
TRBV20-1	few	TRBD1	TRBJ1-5	TGCAGTGCCAGGGGGAAGCCCCAGCATTTT	CSARGKPQHF
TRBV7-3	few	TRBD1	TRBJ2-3	TGTGCCAGCAGCTTGGGCGGGGGACAGGGGATAGATACGCAGTATTTT	CASSLGGGQGIDTQYF
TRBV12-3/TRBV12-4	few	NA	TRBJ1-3	TGTGCCAGCAGTTTAGGTCAGACCAAAGGAAACACCATATATTTT	CASSLGQTKGNTIYF
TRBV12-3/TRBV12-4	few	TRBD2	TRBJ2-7	TGTGCCAGCAGACCACTAGCGGGGGACTACGAGCAGTACTTC	CASRPLAGDYEQYF
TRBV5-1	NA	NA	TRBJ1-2	TGCGCCAGCTCTAAGGAAAGCTATGGCTACACCTTC	CASSKESYGYTF
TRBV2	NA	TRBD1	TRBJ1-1	TGTGCCAATCTAAGTCAGGGGGACACTGAAGCTTTCTTT	CANLSQGDTEAFF
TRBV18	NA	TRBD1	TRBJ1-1	TGTGCCAGCTCACCCATCCTCGGACAGGGCAGCACTGAAGCTTTCTTT	CASSPILGQGSTEAFF
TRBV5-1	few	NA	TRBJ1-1	TGCGCCAGCAGCTTGGAGGGCAGCCAGGTCACTGAAGCTTTCTTT	CASSLEGSQVTEAFF
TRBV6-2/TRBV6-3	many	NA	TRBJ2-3	TGTGCCAGCAGTTACCAGGGCCGTGGCACAGATACGCAGTATTTT	CASSYQGRGTDTQYF
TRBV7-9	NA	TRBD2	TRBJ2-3	TGTGCCAGCAGCTTAAGTAGCGGGCCAGATACGCAGTATTTT	CASSLSSGPDTQYF
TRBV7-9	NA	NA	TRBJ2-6	TGTGCCAGCAGCCTTAGCGAGACCGGGGCCAACGTCCTGACTTTC	CASSLSETGANVLTF
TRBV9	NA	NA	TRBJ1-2	TGTGCCAGCAGAACGGCGGGACCCTCCTATGGCTACACCTTC	CASRTAGPSYGYTF
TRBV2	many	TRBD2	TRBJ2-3	TGTGCCAGCAGTGAAGGCCAGCGGGGGGGCCTCGGGACAGATACGCAGTATTTT	CASSEGQRGGLGTDTQYF
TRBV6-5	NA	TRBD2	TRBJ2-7	TGTGCCAGCAGTTCGGGACTAGCGACCTACGAGCAGTACTTC	CASSSGLATYEQYF
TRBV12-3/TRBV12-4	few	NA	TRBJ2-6	TGTGCCAGCAGGCCCATCTCTGGGGCCAACGTCCTGACTTTC	CASRPISGANVLTF
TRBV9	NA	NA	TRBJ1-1	TGTGCCAGCGCTTCGGTGAACACTGAAGCTTTCTTT	CASASVNTEAFF
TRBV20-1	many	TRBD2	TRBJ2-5	TGCAGTGCTAGAGATCAGGGACTAGATGGGACCCAGTACTTC	CSARDQGLDGTQYF
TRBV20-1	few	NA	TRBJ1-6	TGCAGTGCTAGAGACCCGACAGCGGGAAATTCACCCCTCCACTTT	CSARDPTAGNSPLHF
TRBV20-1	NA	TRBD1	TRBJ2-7	TGCAGTGCTTACCCCGGGACAGGGATCTCCGTCCAGTACTTC	CSAYPGTGISVQYF
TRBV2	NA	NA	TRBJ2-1	TGTGCCAGCAGCGGCATGACAGCCGGGGCTTACAATGAGCAGTTCTTC	CASSGMTAGAYNEQFF
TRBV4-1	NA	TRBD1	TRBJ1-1	TGCGCCAGCAGTCAGACGGGACAGTCATCCACTGAAGCTTTCTTT	CASSQTGQSSTEAFF
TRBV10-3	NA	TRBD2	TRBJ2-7	TGTGCCATCCGGACTAGCGGGGACTCCTACGAGCAGTACTTC	CAIRTSGDSYEQYF
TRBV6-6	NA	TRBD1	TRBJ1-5	TGTGCCAGCAGAGGGGGGACAGGGCCCAATCAGCCCCAGCATTTT	CASRGGTGPNQPQHF
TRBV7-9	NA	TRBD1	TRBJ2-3	TGTGCCAGCAGCTTAGGGGGGTGGGGACAGCGATCAGATACGCAGTATTTT	CASSLGGWGQRSDTQYF
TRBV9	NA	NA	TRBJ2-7	TGTGCCAGCAGCGTAGACGATGGGGGCCCCCTTACCTACGAGCAGTACTTC	CASSVDDGGPLTYEQYF
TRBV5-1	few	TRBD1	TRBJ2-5	TGCGCCAGCAGCTATCAGGGGGCAGAGACCCAGTACTTC	CASSYQGAETQYF
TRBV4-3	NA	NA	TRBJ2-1	TGCGCCAGCAGCCAAGAACTAGTCAATGAGCAGTTCTTC	CASSQELVNEQFF
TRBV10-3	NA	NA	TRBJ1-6	TGTGCCATCAGTGAGTCGCCAGGGAGGAATTCACCCCTCCACTTT	CAISESPGRNSPLHF
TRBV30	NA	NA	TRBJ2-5	TGTGCCTGGAGTTCCGGGAGCGGAGAGACCCAGTACTTC	CAWSSGSGETQYF
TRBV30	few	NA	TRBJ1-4	TGTGCCTGGAGTGTAACCAGGAATGAAAAACTGTTTTTT	CAWSVTRNEKLFF
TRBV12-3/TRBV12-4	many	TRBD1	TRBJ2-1	TGTGCCAGCAGTTTCAGGGACAGGGTCTTCGATGAGCAGTTCTTC	CASSFRDRVFDEQFF
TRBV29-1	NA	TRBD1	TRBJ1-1	TGCAGCGTTGTCCCAGGGGGCAGGACTGAAGCTTTCTTT	CSVVPGGRTEAFF
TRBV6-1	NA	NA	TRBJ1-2	TGTGCCAGCAGTGAACTTGAGAGAGCCTATGGCTACACCTTC	CASSELERAYGYTF
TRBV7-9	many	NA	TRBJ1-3	TGTGCCAGCAGCTCCAGTACGGAAGCTGTAGGAAACACCATATATTTT	CASSSSTEAVGNTIYF
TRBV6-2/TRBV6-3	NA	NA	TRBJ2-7	TGTGCCAGCAGCAACACCCAGAATTCCTACGAGCAGTACTTC	CASSNTQNSYEQYF